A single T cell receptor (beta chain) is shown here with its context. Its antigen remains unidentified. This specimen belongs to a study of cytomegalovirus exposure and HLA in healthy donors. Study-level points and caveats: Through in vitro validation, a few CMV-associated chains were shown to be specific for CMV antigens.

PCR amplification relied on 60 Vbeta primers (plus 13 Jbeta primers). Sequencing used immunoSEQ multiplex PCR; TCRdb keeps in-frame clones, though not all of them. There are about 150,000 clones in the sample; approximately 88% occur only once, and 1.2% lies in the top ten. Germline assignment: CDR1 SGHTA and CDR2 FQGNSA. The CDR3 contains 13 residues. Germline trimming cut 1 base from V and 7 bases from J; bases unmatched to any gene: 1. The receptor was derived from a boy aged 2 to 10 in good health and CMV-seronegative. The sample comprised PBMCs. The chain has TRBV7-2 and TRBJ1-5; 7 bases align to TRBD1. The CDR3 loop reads CASSLDRGQPQHF. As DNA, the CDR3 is TGTGCCAGCAGCTTAGACAGGGGACAGCCCCAGCATTTT. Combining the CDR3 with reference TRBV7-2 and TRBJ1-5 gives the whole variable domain GAGVSQSPSNKVTEKGKDVELRCDPISGHTALYWYRQSLGQGLEFLIYFQGNSAPDKSGLPSDRFSAERTGGSVSTLTIQRTQQEDSAVYLCASSLDRGQPQHFGDGTRLSIL.